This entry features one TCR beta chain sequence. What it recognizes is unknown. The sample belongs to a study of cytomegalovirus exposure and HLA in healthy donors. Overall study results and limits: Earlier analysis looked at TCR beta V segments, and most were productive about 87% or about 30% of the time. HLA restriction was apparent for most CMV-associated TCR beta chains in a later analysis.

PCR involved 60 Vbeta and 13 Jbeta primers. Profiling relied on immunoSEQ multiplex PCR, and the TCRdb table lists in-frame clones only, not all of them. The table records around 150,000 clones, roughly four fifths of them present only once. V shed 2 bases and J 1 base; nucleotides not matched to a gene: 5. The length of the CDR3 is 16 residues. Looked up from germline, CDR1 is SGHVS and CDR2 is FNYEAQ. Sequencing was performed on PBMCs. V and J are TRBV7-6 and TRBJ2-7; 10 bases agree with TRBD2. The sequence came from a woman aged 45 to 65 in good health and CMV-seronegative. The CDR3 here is CASSLLLAGESYEQYF. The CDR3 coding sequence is TGTGCCAGCAGCTTACTTCTAGCGGGGGAGTCCTACGAGCAGTACTTC. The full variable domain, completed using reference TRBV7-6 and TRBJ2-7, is GAGVSQSPRYKVTKRGQDVALRCDPISGHVSLYWYRQALGQGPEFLTYFNYEAQQDKSGLPNDRFSAERPEGSISTLTIQRTEQRDSAMYRCASSLLLAGESYEQYFGPGTRLTVT.